This entry lists 25 T cell receptor beta chains sequenced from one sample in a study of shared clonotypes between healthy human individuals. Profiled with immunoSEQ multiplex PCR; TCRdb holds only in-frame clones, not every one. The table shows some 2,400,000 clones, with approximately 94% occurring only once. Sequencing was performed on naive CD4+ T cells sorted from blood. Described subset: CD45RA+ positively selected. These receptor sequences come from a young man in good health.

The chain links TRBV25-1 to TRBJ1-3; 10 bases match TRBD1. CDR1 and CDR2 from the germline V gene are MGHDK and SYGVNS. Trimming cost V 8 bases and J 8 bases; bases outside gene matches: 6. The CDR3 is made up of 13 amino acids. CDR3 DNA: TGTGCCAGCGGGGGACAGGGGATGCACACCATATATTTT. Translated: CASGGQGMHTIYF.

V and J are TRBV5-8 and TRBJ2-1; no clear D gene. Germline V gives CDR1 SGHTS, CDR2 YDEGEE. Trimming removed 0 bases at V and 2 bases at J, with 6 bases between. This CDR3 comprises 14 residues. The CDR3 DNA reads as TGTGCCAGCAGCTTGGAGAGGCCCTACAATGAGCAGTTCTTC. Protein product: CASSLERPYNEQFF. The full variable domain, with the rest looked up from reference TRBV5-8 and TRBJ2-1, is EAGVTQSPTHLIKTRGQQATLRCSPISGHTSVYWYQQALGLGLQFLLWYDEGEERNRGNFPPRFSGRQFPNYSSELNVNALELEDSALYLCASSLERPYNEQFFGPGTRLTVL.

The chain combines TRBV2 with TRBJ2-5, with D possibly TRBD2 on 5 matching bases. The CDR3 spans 14 residues. Germline V gene sequence: CDR1 SNHLY, CDR2 FYNNEI. The V end was cut by 8 bases, the J end by 10 bases, with 23 bases between. The DNA of the CDR3 is TGTGCCAGCCTCGAGGAGGCCGCCGGGTTGGGCCAGTACTTC. Amino acid sequence: CASLEEAAGLGQYF.

This clone was detected only once. This chain joins TRBV11-2 and TRBJ1-4, with D unclear. The CDR3 runs to 15 residues. Per germline, CDR1 SGHAT and CDR2 FQNNGV. The V end was cut by 3 bases, the J end by 3 bases, with 11 bases between. The CDR3 sequence is CASSLGNLPNEKLFF. CDR3 coding DNA: TGTGCCAGCAGCTTGGGGAATTTACCTAATGAAAAACTGTTTTTT.

The chain employs TRBV28 and TRBJ1-2; possible D gene TRBD1, 5 bases. The CDR3 is made up of 14 amino acids. Germline V lookup: CDR1 MDHEN, CDR2 SYDVKM. Trimming removed 10 bases at V and 8 bases at J, with 23 bases between. CDR3 nucleotide sequence: TGTGCCACCAAAGTTCAGGGACCAGTGGGCGGCTACACCTTC. It codes for CATKVQGPVGGYTF.

CDR3 in amino acids: CASSFLGGEKLFF. CDR3 DNA sequence: TGTGCCAGCAGCTTTCTAGGGGGAGAAAAACTGTTTTTT. The genes are TRBV5-6 and TRBJ1-4; a possible D gene is TRBD1 (6 bases). This CDR3 is 13 amino acids long. The germline gives CDR1 SGHDT, CDR2 YYEEEE. Trimming shortened V by 2 bases and J by 8 bases, and 10 bases separated the two germline ends.

The chain employs TRBV5-1 and TRBJ2-3; D may be TRBD1 or TRBD2 (5 bases each). CDR3 size: 16 residues. CDR1 is SGHRS, CDR2 YFSETQ, per germline. V lost 3 bases and J 2 bases, leaving 16 bases between the germline ends. The CDR3 DNA is TGCGCCAGCAGCTGGGCCGGGGCCCAGTACACAGATACGCAGTATTTT. This gives the protein CASSWAGAQYTDTQYF.

The V call is TRBV6-5, the J call TRBJ1-1; no definite D call. The CDR3 runs 16 residues. V was cut by 0 bases and J by 8 bases, with 19 bases left in between. Germline assignment: CDR1 MNHEY and CDR2 SVGAGI. The CDR3 reads CASSYSPQGGSSEAFF. CDR3 coding DNA: TGTGCCAGCAGTTACTCTCCTCAAGGAGGAAGTTCGGAAGCTTTCTTT.

This clone is a singleton in its sample. This chain joins TRBV7-2 and TRBJ1-6; D is undetermined. Germline CDR1 SGHTA, CDR2 FQGNSA. V lost 5 bases and J lost 5, with 7 bases in between. This CDR3 has 13 residues. CDR3 region: CASSPQNNSPLHF. The CDR3 coding sequence is TGTGCCAGCAGCCCCCAGAATAATTCACCCCTCCACTTT.

As regards this clone: The same CDR3 can be traced to other DNA sequences in this sample. The chain employs TRBV5-1 and TRBJ2-7, with D unresolved. The V gene lost 0 bases and the J gene lost 3 bases, with 7 bases spanning the gap. This CDR3 comprises 13 residues. The germline V gene encodes CDR1 SGHRS and CDR2 YFSETQ. The CDR3 region is CASSLGRDYEQYF. The CDR3, as DNA: TGCGCCAGCAGCTTGGGACGAGACTACGAGCAGTACTTC.

On this clone: Other DNA sequences in the sample encode the same CDR3. V gene TRBV15 combines with J gene TRBJ2-7; D is uncertain. The CDR3 extends over 15 amino acids. Germline-derived CDR1 and CDR2 are LNHNV and YYDKDF (reference sequence). The V end was cut by 0 bases, the J end by 2 bases, with 11 bases between. DNA for the CDR3: TGTGCCACCAGCAGAGATCTCGGCGCCGCCTACGAGCAGTACTTC. Encoded protein: CATSRDLGAAYEQYF.

This chain joins TRBV6-1 and TRBJ2-7; no clear D gene. The V gene's germline CDR1 is MNHNS and CDR2 SASEGT. Trimming pared 4 bases from V and 2 bases from J, leaving 12 bases between. CDR3 length: 14 amino acids. The CDR3 here is CASSAHITTYEQYF. The DNA of the CDR3 is TGTGCCAGCAGTGCCCATATTACAACCTACGAGCAGTACTTC.

The chain has TRBV7-8 and TRBJ1-4; D is uncertain. This CDR3 has 15 amino acids. V lost 0 bases and J 3 bases, leaving 8 bases between the germline ends. Germline CDR1 SGHVS, CDR2 FQNEAQ. CDR3 DNA sequence: TGTGCCAGCAGCTTAGCGGGGTTGCCTAATGAAAAACTGTTTTTT. Translating it yields CASSLAGLPNEKLFF. Variable domain in full (rest from reference TRBV7-8 and TRBJ1-4): GAGVSQSPRYKVAKRGQDVALRCDPISGHVSLFWYQQALGQGPEFLTYFQNEAQLDKSGLPSDRFFAERPEGSVSTLKIQRTQQEDSAVYLCASSLAGLPNEKLFFGSGTQLSVL.

The chain joins TRBV5-1 to TRBJ1-2; perhaps TRBD1 as D (5 bases). The CDR3 covers 14 residues. Germline V CDR1 and CDR2: SGHRS, YFSETQ. Deletions cut 0 bases from V and 6 bases from J, with 12 bases between. The chain's CDR3 is CASSLVGGEDGYTF. CDR3 bases: TGCGCCAGCAGCTTGGTGGGAGGGGAAGATGGCTACACCTTC.

This chain uses TRBV4-3 with TRBJ1-3; no clear D. Germline V gives CDR1 LGHNA, CDR2 YSLEER. V gave up 0 bases and J gave up 2 bases, with 8 bases separating them. This CDR3 contains 15 residues. The DNA for the CDR3 is TGCGCCAGCAGCCAAGATCGGGTGACTGGAAACACCATATATTTT. This codes for CASSQDRVTGNTIYF.

The chain is built from TRBV6-5 and TRBJ2-7; no reliable D call. The CDR3 is 12 residues long. The ends were cut back, 6 bases at V and 7 bases at J, with 13 bases in the middle. The V gene's germline CDR1 is MNHEY and CDR2 SVGAGI. Written as DNA, the CDR3 is TGTGCCAGCAGACGACCCGGTGGGGAGCAGTACTTC. This translates into CASRRPGGEQYF.

V and J are TRBV9 and TRBJ1-1; 10 bases are a match to TRBD1. Germline values: CDR1 SGDLS, CDR2 YYNGEE. There are 15 residues in the CDR3. V lost 3 bases, J lost 6 bases, and 8 bases stayed unmatched. The CDR3 DNA is TGTGCCAGCAGCGGAGACAGGGGGCTATGGGCTGAAGCTTTCTTT. Amino acids: CASSGDRGLWAEAFF. The full variable domain, in which reference TRBV9 and TRBJ1-1 provide the parts outside the CDR3, is DSGVTQTPKHLITATGQRVTLRCSPRSGDLSVYWYQQSLDQGLQFLIQYYNGEERAKGNILERFSAQQFPDLHSELNLSSLELGDSALYFCASSGDRGLWAEAFFGQGTRLTVV.

The J gene is TRBJ1-1, the V gene TRBV11-2; D is undetermined. Germline loops: CDR1 SGHAT, CDR2 FQNNGV. The ends were cut back, 3 bases at V and 1 base at J, with 6 bases in the middle. The CDR3 has 13 residues. The DNA of the CDR3 is TGTGCCAGCAGCTTCAAGCCGAACACTGAAGCTTTCTTT. It translates to CASSFKPNTEAFF.

V usage is TRBV6-6 and J usage is TRBJ1-5, with D unclear. Deletions cut 1 base from V and 0 bases from J, with 10 bases between. This CDR3 spans 16 amino acids. The germline V gene has CDR1 MNHNY and CDR2 SVGAGI (reference sequence). This chain's CDR3 is CASSYLPASSNQPQHF. The DNA for the CDR3 is TGTGCCAGCAGTTACTTACCCGCCTCTAGCAATCAGCCCCAGCATTTT.

The genes are TRBV5-4 and TRBJ2-3; 7 nucleotides align to TRBD1. Per the germline V gene, CDR1 is SGHNT and CDR2 is YYREEE (reference sequence). The CDR3 spans 16 residues. V gave up 4 bases and J gave up 3 bases; unmatched junction bases: 11. The CDR3 is CASSLEGAMRTDTQYF. CDR3 bases: TGTGCCAGCAGCCTAGAGGGGGCTATGAGGACAGATACGCAGTATTTT.

The CDR3 sequence is CASSAQGAPANYGYTF. CDR3 nucleotide sequence: TGTGCCAGCAGCGCACAGGGGGCCCCTGCTAACTATGGCTACACCTTC. The V and J genes are TRBV9 and TRBJ1-2; 9 positions match TRBD1. CDR1 SGDLS and CDR2 YYNGEE come from the germline V gene. The CDR3 is 16 residues long. Trimming cost V 3 bases and J 0 bases; bases outside gene matches: 6.

V gene TRBV4-1 combines with J gene TRBJ1-1; 7 positions match TRBD1. The V gene's germline CDR1 is MGHRA and CDR2 YSYEKL. V dropped 0 bases and J dropped 1; count of bases not matched to a gene: 5. The CDR3 loop spans 16 amino acids. The CDR3, as DNA: TGCGCCAGCAGCCAAGAAGGCGGGACAGCGAACACTGAAGCTTTCTTT. It translates to CASSQEGGTANTEAFF.

With respect to this clone: The same CDR3 is also encoded by other DNA sequences in this sample. The CDR3: CSVTGTVYGYTF. The CDR3 DNA reads TGCAGCGTCACCGGGACAGTTTATGGCTACACCTTC. The chain uses TRBV29-1 and TRBJ1-2; 7 bases match TRBD1. After removal of 6 bases from V and 5 bases from J, the junction contained 6 bases not matched to a gene. This CDR3 has 12 amino acids. The germline gives CDR1 SQVTM, CDR2 ANQGSEA.

This chain uses TRBV5-1 with TRBJ2-2; 8 positions match TRBD1. The junction had 4 bases not matched to a gene; V was cut back by 0 bases and J by 3 bases. CDR3 size: 16 residues. Looked up from germline, CDR1 is SGHRS and CDR2 is YFSETQ. CDR3 nucleotides: TGCGCCAGCAGCTTGGGACCAGGGGGCGACACCGGGGAGCTGTTTTTT. This codes for CASSLGPGGDTGELFF.

The rearrangement joins TRBV2 to TRBJ1-6; 7 nucleotides align to TRBD1. CDR1 is SNHLY, CDR2 FYNNEI, per germline. The V segment lost 7 bases and the J segment 4 bases; nucleotides outside the gene matches: 7. This CDR3 is built from 15 residues. The CDR3 reads CASIEGAGYNSPLHF. In nucleotides, the CDR3 is TGTGCCAGCATAGAGGGGGCGGGTTATAATTCACCCCTCCACTTT. The entire variable domain, with the rest obtained from reference TRBV2 and TRBJ1-6, is as follows: EPEVTQTPSHQVTQMGQEVILRCVPISNHLYFYWYRQILGQKVEFLVSFYNNEISEKSEIFDDQFSVERPDGSNFTLKIRSTKLEDSAMYFCASIEGAGYNSPLHFGNGTRLTVT.